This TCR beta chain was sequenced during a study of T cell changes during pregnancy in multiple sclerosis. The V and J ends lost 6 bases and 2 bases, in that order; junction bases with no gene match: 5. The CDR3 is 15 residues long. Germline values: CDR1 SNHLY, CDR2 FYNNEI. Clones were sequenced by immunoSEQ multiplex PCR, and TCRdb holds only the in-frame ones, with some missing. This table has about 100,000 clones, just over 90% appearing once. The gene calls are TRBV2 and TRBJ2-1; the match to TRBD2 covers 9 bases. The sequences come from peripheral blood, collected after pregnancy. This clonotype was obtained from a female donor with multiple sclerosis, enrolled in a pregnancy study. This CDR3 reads CASRQTSGTYNEQFF. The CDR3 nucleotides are TGTGCCAGCAGACAGACTAGCGGAACCTACAATGAGCAGTTCTTC.